This TCR beta chain stems from a study of blood T cell repertoires in COVID-19. Study in general: Specimens from acute and convalescent COVID-19 originated in the United States, Italy and Spain.

Followed longitudinally, the Seattle patients had been enrolled during active infection. The germline gives CDR1 KGHDR, CDR2 SFDVKD. The V gene end was trimmed by 10 bases and the J gene end by 9 bases; junction bases not matched to a gene: 7. The CDR3 is 14 residues long. In the authors' methods: Nucleated cell counts were estimated from reference gene primer amplification. Sequenced by immunoSEQ multiplex PCR; TCRdb stores in-frame clones only, minus some. V and J calls and clone size are copied from that table; D and trimming were computed from the DNA. The top ten hold 9.6% of the sample, which has about 80,000 clones, about 82% seen once.

This chain connects TRBV24-1 to TRBJ2-1; TRBD2 aligns across 14 bases. The sequence was obtained from a man in his fifties or sixties with COVID-19, enrolled during active disease. The sequenced sample consisted of peripheral blood. In DNA, the CDR3 is TGTGCCACAGGGACTAGCGGGAGCATAGGTGAGCAGTTCTTC. This codes for CATGTSGSIGEQFF.